The present T cell receptor beta chain was sequenced within a study of T cells after yellow fever vaccination. This clonotype was counted between two and nine times. One end of the junction is discordant with germline, which a read error may explain. The CDR3 has 11 amino acids. Germline V gene lookup returns CDR1 SNHLY and CDR2 FYNNEI. Via MiXCR, TCRdb re-called the 5' RACE reads, giving one row per CDR3 protein. Among some 350,000 distinct CDR3 sequences listed, 6.2% were seen once. Material: PBMCs, obtained 5 days after the yellow fever booster vaccination. The rearrangement uses TRBV2 and TRBJ2-5; tentative D call: TRBD2 (6 bases). This clonotype was obtained from a man aged 30 to 45 who received the YFV17D yellow fever vaccine. CDR3 sequence (DNA): TGTGCCAGCAGTGAATTTCGGGACTCCCACTTC. Encoded protein: CASSEFRDSHF. Looking up the rest from reference TRBV2 and TRBJ2-5 gives the full variable domain: EPEVTQTPSHQVTQMGQEVILRCVPISNHLYFYWYRQILGQKVEFLVSFYNNEISEKSEIFDDQFSVERPDGSNFTLKIRSTKLEDSAMYFCASSEFRDSHFGPGTRLLVL.